One sample yielded the 27 T cell receptor beta chains listed below, sequenced in a study of blood T cell repertoires in COVID-19. The protocol was immunoSEQ multiplex PCR, while the TCRdb copy is restricted to in-frame clones and leaves out a portion. The sample has nearly 110,000 clones, approximately 80% seen once. Sequencing was carried out using peripheral blood. The receptors come from a man older than 75 with COVID-19, enrolled during active disease.

This clone was observed a single time. The chain carries TRBV24-1 and TRBJ2-2; 7 positions agree with TRBD2. Germline CDR1 is KGHDR and CDR2 is SFDVKD. This CDR3 spans 13 amino acids. Germline trimming cut 1 base from V and 11 bases from J; bases unmatched to any gene: 3. In DNA, the CDR3 is TGTGCCACCAGTGATTTTGGCGGGGGTGAGCTGTTTTTT. Amino acids: CATSDFGGGELFF.

V is TRBV11-3 and J is TRBJ2-7; a weak D match, TRBD2 (7 bases). The V end was cut by 1 base, the J end by 2 bases, with 12 bases between. CDR1 is SGHNT and CDR2 is YENEEA in the germline V gene. The CDR3 has 15 amino acids. The CDR3 region is CASSLAAGGPYEQYF. Written as DNA, the CDR3 is TGTGCCAGCAGCTTAGCCGCCGGGGGGCCCTACGAGCAGTACTTC.

The rearrangement joins TRBV10-3 to TRBJ2-1; 10 bases line up with TRBD2. This CDR3 spans 20 amino acids. From germline, CDR1 is ENHRY and CDR2 SYGVKD. J gave up 7 bases and V 6 bases, and 24 bases lay outside the gene matches. CDR3 loop: CAIRASEGKREGFSPNEQFF. Here the CDR3 DNA reads TGTGCCATCAGGGCATCAGAGGGGAAGCGGGAGGGATTTTCGCCTAATGAGCAGTTCTTC.

The chain recombines TRBV10-2 with TRBJ2-1; TRBD2 might be the D (7 bases). Germline CDR1 WSHSY, CDR2 SAAADI. There are 15 residues in the CDR3. V lost 7 bases, J lost 15 bases, and 28 bases lay in between. The CDR3 region is CASTERGGPNERRFF. Written as DNA, the CDR3 is TGCGCCAGCACCGAAAGGGGGGGTCCTAACGAACGACGGTTCTTC.

The V call is TRBV25-1, the J call TRBJ2-5; 8 bases match TRBD2. Germline trimming cut 5 bases from V and 10 bases from J; bases unmatched to any gene: 18. This CDR3 has 16 residues. Looked up from germline, CDR1 is MGHDK and CDR2 is SYGVNS. The CDR3 region is CASSKQGTSSAVVQYF. The CDR3 nucleotides read TGTGCCAGCAGTAAACAAGGGACTAGTAGCGCGGTCGTCCAGTACTTC.

The chain joins TRBV5-5 to TRBJ2-3; D might be TRBD1 (7 bases). This CDR3 is built from 16 residues. Trimming removed 5 bases at V and 6 bases at J, with 22 bases between. CDR1 is SGHKS, CDR2 YYEKEE, per germline (reference sequence). CDR3 in amino acids: CASSSRAGGGRDTQYF. CDR3 in DNA: TGTGCCAGCAGTTCTAGAGCAGGGGGAGGTCGGGATACGCAGTATTTT.

This clone was counted only a few times. The chain links TRBV7-2 to TRBJ2-7, with a possible D match to TRBD1 (6 bases). V was shortened by 7 bases and J by 0 bases, with 13 bases between the two germline ends. The CDR3 is 14 residues long. Germline V CDR1 and CDR2: SGHTA, FQGNSA. The CDR3 loop reads CASTRQTGSYEQYF. The CDR3 region has the DNA TGTGCCAGCACCCGGCAGACAGGCTCCTACGAGCAGTACTTC. Supplemented by reference TRBV7-2 and TRBJ2-7, the full variable domain reads GAGVSQSPSNKVTEKGKDVELRCDPISGHTALYWYRQSLGQGLEFLIYFQGNSAPDKSGLPSDRFSAERTGGSVSTLTIQRTQQEDSAVYLCASTRQTGSYEQYFGPGTRLTVT.

This rearrangement joins TRBV5-6 to TRBJ2-1, with TRBD2 matching 14 bases. Germline CDR1 SGHDT, CDR2 YYEEEE. The CDR3 loop spans 17 amino acids. The V gene end was trimmed by 4 bases and the J gene end by 2 bases; junction bases not matched to a gene: 5. CDR3 DNA sequence: TGTGCCAGCAGCAGGGGACTAGCGGGAGTCCCCTACAATGAGCAGTTCTTC. Translation gives CASSRGLAGVPYNEQFF. The whole variable domain, remainder taken from reference TRBV5-6 and TRBJ2-1, is DAGVTQSPTHLIKTRGQQVTLRCSPKSGHDTVSWYQQALGQGPQFIFQYYEEEERQRGNFPDRFSGHQFPNYSSELNVNALLLGDSALYLCASSRGLAGVPYNEQFFGPGTRLTVL.

The rearrangement joins TRBV10-2 to TRBJ2-7; D is unclear. The V gene's germline CDR1 is WSHSY and CDR2 SAAADI. The CDR3 totals 12 residues. Trimming stripped 2 bases from V and 3 bases from J, with 5 bases between. CDR3 sequence (DNA): TGCGCCAGCAGTGAGAATCTCTACGAGCAGTACTTC. The encoded protein is CASSENLYEQYF.

This clone was seen just once. The chain carries TRBV28 and TRBJ2-7; D not resolved. The CDR3 consists of 14 residues. The germline V gene encodes CDR1 MDHEN and CDR2 SYDVKM. Trimming removed 7 bases at V and 3 bases at J, with 16 bases between. The CDR3 reads CASINNRVSYEQYF. The CDR3 bases are TGTGCCAGCATCAACAATCGGGTCAGCTACGAGCAGTACTTC.

The chain links TRBV5-4 to TRBJ2-6; the D gene is possibly TRBD2 (5 bases). Trimming took off 2 bases at V and 2 bases at J, with 8 bases between the two ends. The CDR3 is 15 amino acids. The germline V gene has CDR1 SGHNT and CDR2 YYREEE (reference sequence). Here the CDR3 DNA reads TGTGCCAGCAGCTTAGTCGGGGCTGGGGCCAACGTCCTGACTTTC. This codes for CASSLVGAGANVLTF.

This sequence joins TRBV6-6 and TRBJ2-5; D is perhaps TRBD2 (6 bases). The CDR3 totals 17 residues. V lost 5 bases and J lost 2, with 21 bases in between. CDR1 is MNHNY and CDR2 is SVGAGI in the germline V gene (reference sequence). The CDR3 protein is CASSQPQRGGPQETQYF. The DNA for the CDR3 is TGTGCCAGCAGTCAACCCCAACGGGGAGGCCCGCAAGAGACCCAGTACTTC.

CDR3 bases: TGTGCCAGCAGCTTGCCGGGACAGGGGATGAAGACCCAGTACTTC. Protein sequence: CASSLPGQGMKTQYF. The chain carries TRBV7-2 and TRBJ2-5; TRBD1 aligns across 10 bases. Germline assignment: CDR1 SGHTA and CDR2 FQGNSA. The CDR3 runs 15 residues. V trimming: 3 bases; J trimming: 6 bases; junction bases outside the gene matches: 7.

The table lists this clone with a count of one. J is TRBJ2-7 and V is TRBV4-1; 9 nucleotides agree with TRBD2. The CDR3 sequence is 15 residues long. Looked up from germline, CDR1 is MGHRA and CDR2 is YSYEKL. V dropped 1 base and J dropped 3; count of bases not matched to a gene: 4. CDR3 sequence reads: CASSQVLAGNYEQYF. CDR3 nucleotides: TGCGCCAGCAGCCAAGTCCTAGCGGGGAACTACGAGCAGTACTTC.

V is TRBV28 and J is TRBJ1-2; no definite D call. The CDR3 covers 13 residues. Germline CDR1 MDHEN, CDR2 SYDVKM. The V end was cut by 3 bases, the J end by 4 bases, with 9 bases between. The CDR3 bases are TGTGCCAGCAGTTTCTCAGGTGGCTATGGCTACACCTTC. It encodes CASSFSGGYGYTF.

This clone turned up a few times. V gene TRBV18 combines with J gene TRBJ1-6; 7 bases are a match to TRBD1. Germline loops: CDR1 KGHSH, CDR2 LQKENI. The CDR3 loop spans 14 amino acids. Trimming cost V 4 bases and J 4 bases; bases outside gene matches: 1. In DNA, the CDR3 is TGTGCCAGCTCACGGGACAGATATAATTCACCCCTCCACTTT. It is translated as CASSRDRYNSPLHF.

The gene calls are TRBV3-1 (or the pseudogene TRBV3-2) and TRBJ2-5; 7 bases map to TRBD2. The ends lost 4 bases at V and 2 bases at J; junction bases unmatched: 10. The CDR3 is 16 residues long. Germline CDR1 and CDR2: LGHDT and YNNKEL (reference sequence). The CDR3 reads CASSPFGTTYQETQYF. The CDR3 DNA reads TGTGCCAGCAGCCCCTTCGGGACTACCTATCAAGAGACCCAGTACTTC.

The rearrangement joins TRBV5-6 to TRBJ2-3; no clear D. V gave up 5 bases and J gave up 0 bases, with 13 bases separating them. Germline V gene data show CDR1 as SGHDT and CDR2 as YYEEEE. The CDR3 loop spans 15 amino acids. The CDR3 is CASSPIASSTDTQYF. The DNA for the CDR3 is TGTGCCAGCAGTCCCATAGCTAGTAGCACAGATACGCAGTATTTT.

This chain joins TRBV11-3 and TRBJ2-5, with 10 nucleotides matching TRBD1. V lost 5 bases to trimming and J lost 5 bases; unmatched junction nucleotides: 8. Germline CDR1 is SGHNT and CDR2 is YENEEA. This CDR3 contains 15 residues. CDR3 DNA: TGTGCCAGCAGCCGACGGACAGGGGGAGGGGAGACCCAGTACTTC. It is translated as CASSRRTGGGETQYF.

The chain combines TRBV7-2 with TRBJ2-3; 9 nucleotides line up with TRBD2. Per germline, CDR1 SGHTA and CDR2 FQGNSA. V lost 1 base, J lost 7 bases, and 9 bases stayed unmatched. The CDR3 is 16 residues long. The CDR3 nucleotides are TGTGCCAGCAGCTTAGAGGGTAGCGGGAGTGGAAATACGCAGTATTTT. As protein: CASSLEGSGSGNTQYF. The full variable domain, rest sourced from reference TRBV7-2 and TRBJ2-3, is GAGVSQSPSNKVTEKGKDVELRCDPISGHTALYWYRQSLGQGLEFLIYFQGNSAPDKSGLPSDRFSAERTGGSVSTLTIQRTQQEDSAVYLCASSLEGSGSGNTQYFGPGTRLTVL.

The chain has TRBV15 and TRBJ2-1, with D tentatively TRBD1 (5 bases). From germline, CDR1 is LNHNV and CDR2 YYDKDF (reference sequence). This CDR3 spans 15 amino acids. V was clipped by 0 bases and J by 8 bases, with 14 bases between them. The DNA of the CDR3 is TGTGCCACCAGCAGAGATGTCGTAACAGGAGATGAGCAGTTCTTC. This gives the protein CATSRDVVTGDEQFF.

The genes are TRBV7-3 and TRBJ2-2; D uncertain. There are 12 residues in the CDR3. Germline V CDR1 and CDR2: SGHTA, FQGTGA. Trimming pared 5 bases from V and 8 bases from J, leaving 9 bases between. The CDR3 region has the DNA TGTGCCAGCAGCCCTATCCCAGGGGAGCTGTTTTTT. This gives the protein CASSPIPGELFF.

This chain links TRBV10-3 with TRBJ2-7, with 9 bases matching TRBD1. CDR3 size: 16 residues. V gave up 2 bases and J gave up 2 bases; unmatched junction bases: 7. CDR1 is ENHRY and CDR2 is SYGVKD in the germline V gene. Here the CDR3 DNA reads TGTGCCATCAGTGAGCCTGCCGGGACAGGGACCTACGAGCAGTACTTC. Translation gives CAISEPAGTGTYEQYF.

This chain links TRBV19 with TRBJ2-2, with a weak D call TRBD1 (6 bases). The CDR3 is 16 residues long. Germline-derived CDR1 and CDR2 are LNHDA and SQIVND (reference sequence). Trimming cost V 2 bases and J 6 bases, with 16 bases left between them. As DNA, the CDR3 is TGTGCCAGTAGTATAAGTCATACAGGGATCGCCGGGGAGCTGTTTTTT. It is translated as CASSISHTGIAGELFF.

For this clone: The identical CDR3 is also encoded by other nucleotide sequences in the sample. The V and J genes are TRBV3-1 (or the pseudogene TRBV3-2) and TRBJ1-1; tentative D call: TRBD1 (6 bases). Germline V gene sequence: CDR1 LGHDT, CDR2 YNNKEL (reference sequence). Trimming stripped 4 bases from V and 1 base from J, with 10 bases between. The CDR3 length is 14 residues. CDR3 sequence reads: CASSPLGQNTEAFF. The CDR3 region has the DNA TGTGCCAGCAGCCCATTGGGACAGAACACTGAAGCTTTCTTT.

This clone was seen a single time. The rearrangement uses TRBV7-3 and TRBJ1-1; 8 nucleotides agree with TRBD1. The J segment lost 5 bases and the V segment lost 5 bases, leaving 7 bases of the junction unmatched. The CDR3 covers 14 residues. Per the germline V gene, CDR1 is SGHTA and CDR2 is FQGTGA. The CDR3: CASSPQGEGTEAFF. In nucleotides, the CDR3 is TGTGCCAGCAGCCCACAGGGGGAGGGAACTGAAGCTTTCTTT.

The chain employs TRBV7-3 and TRBJ2-3, with D uncertain. Germline loops: CDR1 SGHTA, CDR2 FQGTGA. The CDR3 runs 16 residues. V was trimmed by 4 bases and J by 7 bases, leaving 21 bases between them. The CDR3 DNA follows: TGTGCCAGCAGCTCTGCACTTGGGCCTATAGGAAATACGCAGTATTTT. This encodes CASSSALGPIGNTQYF.